Only one count was recorded for the clone carrying this T cell receptor (beta chain). The sample comes from a study of blood T cell repertoires in COVID-19. Study in general: The analysed material was cDNA or gDNA that came from T cells, B-cell-depleted T cells, or PBMCs.

Per the original data handling: Cell counts per sample came from amplifying reference gene primers. Assay used: immunoSEQ multiplex PCR; TCRdb lists only in-frame clones, some missing. V and J calls and clone size are those listed in that table; D and trimming were worked out from the DNA. The sample has over 250,000 clones, about 87% seen once. Participants spanned ages about 18 to 90 years and resided in over 20 US areas. V was cut by 7 bases and J by 5 bases, with 22 bases left in between. This CDR3 region has 16 residues. The germline CDR1 and CDR2 sequences are KGHDR and SFDVKD. The sample was PBMCs or T cells enriched from blood (not recorded which). The sequence was obtained from a woman under 30 who had recovered from COVID-19. The V gene is TRBV24-1, the J gene TRBJ2-5; possible D gene TRBD1, 6 bases. CDR3 protein: CATRRNDRPRGETQYF. CDR3 sequence (DNA): TGTGCCACCAGGAGAAATGACAGGCCCCGCGGGGAGACCCAGTACTTC.